The clone carrying this TCR beta chain was detected only a few times. No antigen is known for it. Only in-frame clones appear in the TCRdb table, and some are missing; sequencing was by immunoSEQ multiplex PCR. Of some 800,000 clones listed, around 93% are singletons. In the naive CD8 group, cells lacked CD45RO and were positively selected for CCR7, so terminally differentiated effector memory CD45RA+ cells were left out. Trimming at V came to 7 bases and at J to 0 bases, leaving 10 bases not matched to a gene. Looked up from germline, CDR1 is SGDLS and CDR2 is YYNGEE. The CDR3 covers 17 residues. The data are from a study of shared clonotypes between healthy human individuals. Study overall: The cohort had a couple of women and a few men, ages 18 to 49. The study's findings and limits: Relative to clonotypes present in all four donors, those not shared had lower generation probabilities. Larger richness was generally estimated for naive than memory subsets.

This chain joins TRBV9 and TRBJ2-6, with 7 bases that match TRBD2. Sequencing used naive CD8+ T cells sorted from blood. The sequence derives from a man under 40 in good health. The CDR3 DNA sequence: TGTGCCAGCTTTGGGGGAGGGGCTAGCTCTGGGGCCAACGTCCTGACTTTC. Translating it yields CASFGGGASSGANVLTF. Complete variable domain (other parts from reference TRBV9 and TRBJ2-6): DSGVTQTPKHLITATGQRVTLRCSPRSGDLSVYWYQQSLDQGLQFLIQYYNGEERAKGNILERFSAQQFPDLHSELNLSSLELGDSALYFCASFGGGASSGANVLTFGAGSRLTVL.